This is a list of T cell receptor beta chains from one sample in a study of T cells expressing NK-cell markers. TCRdb reprocessed the 5' RACE reads and reports one entry per CDR3 protein, with no DNA. Its table records about 400,000 distinct CDR3 sequences. What was sequenced was blood T cells: a sorted CD56 or NKG2C T cell subset, CD4+ or CD8+ T cells, or bulk PBMC T cells (not recorded which). All receptors derive from a woman aged 45-59 years in good health. Both conserved end residues are part of each CDR3.

V gene: TRBV5-5; J gene: TRBJ2-2; CDR3 protein: CASRVENRAVGELFF
V gene: TRBV5-6; J gene: TRBJ1-1; CDR3 protein: CASSQGTSPRAFF
V gene: TRBV20-1; J gene: TRBJ2-2; CDR3 protein: CSATQSGRALTGELFF
V gene: TRBV4-2; J gene: TRBJ2-1; CDR3 protein: CASSQRTSGTGNEQFF
V gene: TRBV5-1; J gene: TRBJ2-3; CDR3 protein: CASSWGQGTGSDTQYF
V gene: TRBV20-1; J gene: TRBJ2-7; CDR3 protein: CSARGVTALSYEQYF
V gene: TRBV7-9; J gene: TRBJ1-1; CDR3 protein: CAQIRAENTEAFF
V gene: TRBV4-1; J gene: TRBJ2-1; CDR3 protein: CASSQDLAGGYKGRSYNEQFF
V gene: TRBV20-1; J gene: TRBJ2-5; CDR3 protein: CSARSTGWETQYF
V gene: TRBV15; J gene: TRBJ1-3; CDR3 protein: CATSRDIGATGNTIYF
V gene: TRBV12-3/TRBV12-4; J gene: TRBJ2-1; CDR3 protein: CASTRLAGANEQFF
V gene: TRBV5-1; J gene: TRBJ2-5; CDR3 protein: CASSPGTQETQYF
V gene: TRBV29-1; J gene: TRBJ2-3; CDR3 protein: CSSWDSHPTDTQYF